This is a list of T cell receptor beta chains from one sample in a study of shared clonotypes between healthy human individuals. Method: immunoSEQ multiplex PCR; TCRdb's copy keeps in-frame clones and lacks some. The data hold about 2.4 million clones, with more than 90% observed a single time. Input material: naive CD4+ T cells sorted from blood. The receptors derive from a man aged 18 to 30 in good health. The CDR3 runs from the conserved cysteine through the conserved F or W. Each record gives: J gene, clone size, V gene, D gene, CDR3 protein, CDR3 DNA. A D gene is named only where the DNA matches it firmly. The listing skips clone size in some rows; elsewhere it reads once, few, many or a size class.

>TRBJ2-7|once|TRBV5-4|TRBD2
CASSLAVGGGGVDEQYF
TGTGCCAGCAGCTTGGCCGTCGGCGGGGGAGGAGTCGACGAGCAGTACTTC
>TRBJ1-5|.|TRBV18|TRBD1
CASSPIDRGNQPQHF
TGTGCCAGCTCACCCATAGACAGGGGCAATCAGCCCCAGCATTTT
>TRBJ1-3|.|TRBV6-6|.
CASRPMDTNTIYF
TGTGCCAGCAGACCCATGGACACAAACACCATATATTTT
>TRBJ2-3|.|TRBV15|TRBD2
CATDAGASTDTQYF
TGTGCCACGGACGCGGGAGCAAGCACAGATACGCAGTATTTT
>TRBJ2-7|.|TRBV6-5|.
CASSPPQDPYEQYF
TGTGCCAGCAGTCCCCCACAGGACCCCTACGAGCAGTACTTC
>TRBJ1-2|.|TRBV10-3|.
CAISADSPYGYTF
TGTGCCATCAGTGCAGACAGTCCCTATGGCTACACCTTC
>TRBJ2-5|.|TRBV10-3|.
CAISERMGQETQYF
TGTGCCATCAGTGAGCGGATGGGACAAGAGACCCAGTACTTC
>TRBJ2-5|.|TRBV5-4|.
CASSNRTQETQYF
TGTGCCAGCAGCAACCGGACGCAAGAGACCCAGTACTTC
>TRBJ1-1|.|TRBV7-3|TRBD1
CASSLSGTGGLGGANTEAFF
TGTGCCAGCAGCTTAAGTGGGACAGGGGGCTTAGGGGGAGCGAACACTGAAGCTTTCTTT
>TRBJ2-7|.|TRBV7-8|.
CASSLGVNPGTYEQYF
TGTGCCAGCAGCTTAGGGGTCAACCCCGGAACCTACGAGCAGTACTTC
>TRBJ2-7|.|TRBV2|TRBD2
CASSDIAGTREQYF
TGTGCCAGCAGTGATATAGCGGGGACGAGGGAGCAGTACTTC
>TRBJ1-1|.|TRBV19|.
CASSTQKNTEAFF
TGTGCCAGTAGTACACAGAAGAACACTGAAGCTTTCTTT
>TRBJ1-2|.|TRBV7-8|.
CASSLEGGATNYGYTF
TGTGCCAGCAGCTTAGAGGGAGGGGCGACGAACTATGGCTACACCTTC
>TRBJ1-1|.|TRBV19|.
CASTFWTEAFF
TGTGCCAGTACCTTTTGGACTGAAGCTTTCTTT
>TRBJ2-7|.|TRBV28|TRBD1
CASSPSGTASSYEQYF
TGTGCCAGCAGTCCATCCGGGACAGCGAGCTCCTACGAGCAGTACTTC
>TRBJ1-5|once|TRBV6-6|TRBD1
CASSSGTGLGNQPQHF
TGTGCCAGCAGTTCCGGGACAGGGTTGGGCAATCAGCCCCAGCATTTT
>TRBJ2-3|.|TRBV6-4|.
CASSSRGGAIDTQYF
TGTGCCAGCAGCAGCAGGGGGGGGGCGATAGATACGCAGTATTTT
>TRBJ1-1|.|TRBV30|.
CAWRETEAFF
TGTGCCTGGAGGGAAACTGAAGCTTTCTTT
>TRBJ1-1|.|TRBV4-1|.
CASSQDMGLEAFF
TGCGCCAGCAGCCAAGATATGGGGCTTGAAGCTTTCTTT
>TRBJ2-3|.|TRBV10-2|TRBD2
CASSEALAGGTDTQYF
TGCGCCAGCAGTGAGGCTCTAGCGGGGGGCACAGATACGCAGTATTTT
>TRBJ1-3|.|TRBV7-9|.
CASSLVGGGSGNTIYF
TGTGCCAGCAGCTTAGTAGGAGGGGGCTCTGGAAACACCATATATTTT
>TRBJ2-6|.|TRBV14|TRBD1
CASSQDIRGPGANVLTF
TGTGCCAGCAGCCAAGATATTAGGGGGCCTGGGGCCAACGTCCTGACTTTC
>TRBJ2-7|.|TRBV5-1|.
CASSLRQPVSYEQYF
TGCGCCAGCAGCTTGCGGCAGCCCGTCTCCTACGAGCAGTACTTC
>TRBJ1-1|.|TRBV6-6|.
CASSYGAENTEAFF
TGTGCCAGCAGTTACGGGGCAGAGAACACTGAAGCTTTCTTT
>TRBJ1-4|.|TRBV10-1|TRBD1
CASIHPGTGLNEKLFF
TGCGCCAGCATCCATCCTGGGACAGGCCTTAATGAAAAACTGTTTTTT
>TRBJ2-7|.|TRBV28|.
CASSPGFSYEQYF
TGTGCCAGCAGTCCGGGATTCTCCTACGAGCAGTACTTC
>TRBJ1-5|.|TRBV10-3|.
CAISESMGSNQPQHF
TGTGCCATCAGTGAGTCAATGGGGAGCAATCAGCCCCAGCATTTT
>TRBJ2-7|.|TRBV10-3|.
CAISEPGTGAYEQYF
TGTGCCATCAGTGAGCCCGGGACTGGAGCCTACGAGCAGTACTTC
>TRBJ2-5|.|TRBV30|TRBD1
CAWSGGIGTGARETQYF
TGTGCCTGGAGTGGTGGTATTGGGACAGGGGCCCGAGAGACCCAGTACTTC
>TRBJ1-1|.|TRBV6-5|.
CASRRGWNTEAFF
TGTGCCAGCAGACGCGGTTGGAACACTGAAGCTTTCTTT
>TRBJ1-4|.|TRBV6-6|TRBD1
CASSGDSLNEKLFF
TGTGCCAGCAGTGGGGACAGCCTTAATGAAAAACTGTTTTTT
>TRBJ2-3|.|TRBV4-2|TRBD2
CASSQGAGELTDTQYF
TGTGCCAGCAGCCAAGGGGCGGGGGAACTTACAGATACGCAGTATTTT
>TRBJ2-1|.|TRBV10-3|.
CAISVVNEQFF
TGTGCCATCAGTGTGGTCAATGAGCAGTTCTTC
>TRBJ1-3|.|TRBV6-5|.
CASSYSRGGNTIYF
TGTGCCAGCAGTTACTCTAGGGGTGGAAACACCATATATTTT
>TRBJ2-5|.|TRBV5-1|.
CASSLEPRPPETQYF
TGCGCCAGCAGCTTGGAACCCAGACCCCCAGAGACCCAGTACTTC
>TRBJ1-2|.|TRBV19|TRBD1
CASRPTGANYGYTF
TGTGCCAGCCGACCGACAGGGGCCAACTATGGCTACACCTTC
>TRBJ2-7|.|TRBV5-1|TRBD2
CASSLEGLAGVVEQYF
TGCGCCAGCAGCTTGGAGGGACTAGCGGGAGTTGTCGAGCAGTACTTC
>TRBJ2-5|few|TRBV7-8|.
CASRRGGSGGSQYF
TGTGCCAGCAGGAGGGGGGGTAGCGGAGGCTCCCAGTACTTC
>TRBJ2-2|.|TRBV19|.
CASNRNTGELFF
TGTGCCAGTAATCGGAACACCGGGGAGCTGTTTTTT
>TRBJ2-3|.|TRBV5-4|TRBD2
CASSPQGLAGRGTDTQYF
TGTGCCAGCAGCCCCCAAGGACTAGCGGGAAGAGGCACAGATACGCAGTATTTT
>TRBJ2-7|.|TRBV30|.
CAWSGDANYEQYF
TGTGCCTGGAGTGGGGACGCTAATTACGAGCAGTACTTC
>TRBJ2-5|.|TRBV10-2|.
CASYEGGETQYF
TGCGCCAGTTATGAGGGTGGAGAGACCCAGTACTTC
>TRBJ2-2|.|TRBV19|.
CASSRAPVTGELFF
TGTGCCAGTAGTAGGGCCCCGGTCACCGGGGAGCTGTTTTTT
>TRBJ1-1|.|TRBV6-6|.
CASLTGRGGTEAFF
TGTGCCAGCCTCACAGGACGGGGTGGGACTGAAGCTTTCTTT
>TRBJ2-2|.|TRBV5-1|TRBD2
CASLPGLAGTGELFF
TGCGCCAGCTTGCCGGGACTAGCGGGGACCGGGGAGCTGTTTTTT
>TRBJ1-5|.|TRBV6-5|.
CAIKGSNQPQHF
TGTGCCATCAAGGGGAGCAATCAGCCCCAGCATTTT
>TRBJ1-2|.|TRBV9|.
CASSFRDGSGNYGYTF
TGTGCCAGCAGCTTCCGTGACGGCTCCGGTAACTATGGCTACACCTTC
>TRBJ1-5|.|TRBV2|TRBD1
CASTFTGGVQPQHF
TGTGCCAGCACTTTCACAGGGGGCGTACAGCCCCAGCATTTT
>TRBJ2-5|.|TRBV2|TRBD2
CASSPLAGGPGLVETQYF
TGTGCCAGCAGCCCGCTAGCGGGGGGGCCGGGTCTGGTGGAGACCCAGTACTTC
>TRBJ1-5|once|TRBV28|TRBD1
CASSRDRGNNQPQHF
TGTGCCAGCAGTCGGGACAGGGGTAACAATCAGCCCCAGCATTTT
>TRBJ1-5|.|TRBV19|.
CASSTGTNQPQHF
TGTGCCAGTAGTACAGGGACTAATCAGCCCCAGCATTTT
>TRBJ2-1|once|TRBV20-1|.
CSASGPAQQFF
TGCAGTGCTAGTGGACCAGCCCAGCAGTTCTTC
>TRBJ2-5|.|TRBV10-3|TRBD2
CAISPTSGEETQYF
TGTGCCATCAGCCCGACTAGCGGAGAAGAGACCCAGTACTTC
>TRBJ2-7|.|TRBV29-1|.
CSVVGTVGLYEQYF
TGCAGCGTCGTTGGGACGGTGGGTTTGTACGAGCAGTACTTC
>TRBJ2-7|.|TRBV7-2|TRBD2
CASSLGGSNYEQYF
TGTGCCAGCAGCTTAGGCGGGAGCAACTACGAGCAGTACTTC